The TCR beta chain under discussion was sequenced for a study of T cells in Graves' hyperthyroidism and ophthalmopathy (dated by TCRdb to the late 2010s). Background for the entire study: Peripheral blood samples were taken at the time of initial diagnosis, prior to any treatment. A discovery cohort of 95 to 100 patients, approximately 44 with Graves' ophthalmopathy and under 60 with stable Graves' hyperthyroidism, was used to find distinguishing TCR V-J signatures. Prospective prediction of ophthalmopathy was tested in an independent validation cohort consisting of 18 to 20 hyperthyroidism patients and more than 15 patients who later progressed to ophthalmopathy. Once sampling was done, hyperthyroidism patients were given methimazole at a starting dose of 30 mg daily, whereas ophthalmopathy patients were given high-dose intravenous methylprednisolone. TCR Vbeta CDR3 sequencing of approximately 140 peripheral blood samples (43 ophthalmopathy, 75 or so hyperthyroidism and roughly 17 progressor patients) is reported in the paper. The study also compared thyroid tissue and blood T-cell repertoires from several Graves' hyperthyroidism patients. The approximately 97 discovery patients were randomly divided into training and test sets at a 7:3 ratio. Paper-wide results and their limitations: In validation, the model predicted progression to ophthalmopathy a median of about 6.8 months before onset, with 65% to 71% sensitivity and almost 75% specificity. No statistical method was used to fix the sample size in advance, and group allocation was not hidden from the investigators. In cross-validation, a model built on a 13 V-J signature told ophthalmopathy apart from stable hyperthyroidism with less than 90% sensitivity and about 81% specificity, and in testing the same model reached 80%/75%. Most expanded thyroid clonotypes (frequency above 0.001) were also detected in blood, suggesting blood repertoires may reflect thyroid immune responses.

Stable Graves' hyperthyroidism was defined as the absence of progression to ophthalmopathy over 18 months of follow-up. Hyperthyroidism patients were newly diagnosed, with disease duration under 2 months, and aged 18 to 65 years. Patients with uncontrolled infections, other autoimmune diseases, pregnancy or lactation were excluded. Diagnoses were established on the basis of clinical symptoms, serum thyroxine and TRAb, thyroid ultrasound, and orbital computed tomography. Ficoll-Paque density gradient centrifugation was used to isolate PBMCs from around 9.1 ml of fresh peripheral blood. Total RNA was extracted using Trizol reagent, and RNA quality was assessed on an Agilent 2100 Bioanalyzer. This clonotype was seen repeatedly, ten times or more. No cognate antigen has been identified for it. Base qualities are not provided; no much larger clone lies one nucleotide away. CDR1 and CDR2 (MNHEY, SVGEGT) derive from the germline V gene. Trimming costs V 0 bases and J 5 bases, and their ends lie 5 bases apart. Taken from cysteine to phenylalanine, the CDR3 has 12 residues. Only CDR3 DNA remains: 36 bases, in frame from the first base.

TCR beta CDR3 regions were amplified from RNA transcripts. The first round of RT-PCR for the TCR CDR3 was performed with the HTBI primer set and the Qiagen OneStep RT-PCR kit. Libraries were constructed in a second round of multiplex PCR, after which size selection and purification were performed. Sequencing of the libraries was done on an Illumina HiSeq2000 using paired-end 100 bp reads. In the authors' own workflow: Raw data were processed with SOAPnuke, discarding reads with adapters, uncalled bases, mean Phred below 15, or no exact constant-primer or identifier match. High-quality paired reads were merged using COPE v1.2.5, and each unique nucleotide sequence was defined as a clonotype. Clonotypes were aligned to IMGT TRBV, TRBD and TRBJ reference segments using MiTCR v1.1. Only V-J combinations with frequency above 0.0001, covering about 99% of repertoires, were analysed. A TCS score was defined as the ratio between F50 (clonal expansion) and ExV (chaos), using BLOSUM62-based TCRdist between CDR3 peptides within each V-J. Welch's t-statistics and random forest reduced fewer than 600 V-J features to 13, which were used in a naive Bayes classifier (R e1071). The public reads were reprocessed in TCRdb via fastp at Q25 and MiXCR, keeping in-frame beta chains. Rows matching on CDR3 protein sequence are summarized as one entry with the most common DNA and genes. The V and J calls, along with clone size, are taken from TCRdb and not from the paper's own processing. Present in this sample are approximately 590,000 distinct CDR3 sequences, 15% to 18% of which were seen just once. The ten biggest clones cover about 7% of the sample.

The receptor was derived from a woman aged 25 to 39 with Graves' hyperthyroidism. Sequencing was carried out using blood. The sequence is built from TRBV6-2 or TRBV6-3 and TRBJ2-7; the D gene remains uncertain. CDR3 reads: CASSYSIHEQYF. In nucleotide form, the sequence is TGTGCCAGCAGTTACTCGATCCACGAGCAGTACTTC.